These T cell receptor beta chains were read from a single sample in a study of sequential checkpoint blockade in melanoma. Only in-frame clones appear in the TCRdb table, and some are missing; sequencing was by immunoSEQ multiplex PCR. The data contain 5,900 or so clones, roughly 50% of them singletons. Sequencing was performed on CD8+ T cells sorted from blood (inferred from file names), taken from a patient given nivolumab and ipilimumab in sequence. The receptors shown here come from a human donor with melanoma. Both conserved end residues are part of each CDR3. D genes are given only for firm matches. Where a row states a size, it is once, few, many or the class of an expanded clone; other rows omit it.

clone_size j_call d_call cdr3_length v_call cdr3_aa cdr3_nt
once TRBJ2-1 TRBD2 16 TRBV7-3 CASSDWTSGTNNEQFF TGTGCCAGCAGCGACTGGACTAGCGGAACCAACAATGAGCAGTTCTTC
NA TRBJ2-3 NA 12 TRBV28 CASSYWTDTQYF TGTGCCAGCAGTTACTGGACAGATACGCAGTATTTT
NA TRBJ2-1 NA 13 TRBV5-8 CASSLGILYEQFF TGTGCCAGCAGCTTGGGTATCCTCTATGAGCAGTTCTTC
NA TRBJ2-3 TRBD2 13 TRBV6-6 CASNLLAGVPKYF TGTGCCAGCAACCTACTAGCGGGGGTCCCCAAGTATTTT
few TRBJ2-7 TRBD2 14 TRBV6-4 CASRRTSGSNEQYF TGTGCCAGCAGGAGGACTAGCGGGAGCAACGAGCAGTACTTC
NA TRBJ1-2 NA 15 TRBV28 CASSNLQAPLYGYTF TGTGCCAGCAGCAACTTACAGGCACCTCTCTATGGCTACACCTTC
NA TRBJ1-1 NA 15 TRBV4-1 CASSQDRLGGTEAFF TGCGCCAGCAGCCAAGATAGACTCGGGGGTACTGAAGCTTTCTTT
once TRBJ1-1 NA 12 TRBV7-2 CASSLAGEDAFF TGTGCCAGCAGCTTAGCAGGGGAGGATGCTTTCTTT
NA TRBJ1-2 NA 15 TRBV5-6 CASSLGRASPYGYTF TGTGCCAGCAGCTTGGGGAGGGCCTCCCCCTATGGCTACACCTTC
few TRBJ2-1 TRBD2 16 TRBV10-3 CAISFTSGRVLNEQFF TGTGCCATCAGCTTCACTAGCGGGAGGGTCCTCAATGAGCAGTTCTTC
NA TRBJ2-3 TRBD1 16 TRBV5-1 CASSYLDREGTDTQYF TGCGCCAGCAGCTACTTGGACAGGGAGGGCACAGATACGCAGTATTTT
NA TRBJ2-7 NA 15 TRBV6-6 CASSYSPGVADEQYF TGTGCCAGCAGTTACAGCCCAGGGGTTGCGGACGAGCAGTACTTC
NA TRBJ1-5 NA 14 TRBV9 CASSRDSSNQPQHF TGTGCCAGCAGCAGAGACAGTAGCAATCAGCCCCAGCATTTT
few TRBJ2-1 TRBD2 16 TRBV11-1 CASSLFGRGTYNEQFF TGTGCCAGCAGCTTATTTGGGAGGGGCACCTACAATGAGCAGTTCTTC
NA TRBJ2-1 NA 16 TRBV5-6 CASSLVRGMGYNEQFF TGTGCCAGCAGCTTGGTCCGCGGGATGGGTTACAATGAGCAGTTCTTC
NA TRBJ1-3 NA 16 TRBV4-1 CASSPRVDNSGNTIYF TGCGCCAGCAGCCCCAGGGTAGATAACTCTGGAAACACCATATATTTT
few TRBJ2-3 TRBD2 14 TRBV6-4 CASSGLAGADTQYF TGTGCCAGCAGTGGACTAGCGGGAGCAGATACGCAGTATTTT
few TRBJ2-7 NA 12 TRBV5-4 CASNLQGSEQYF TGTGCCAGCAACCTACAGGGATCCGAGCAGTACTTC
NA TRBJ2-7 NA 15 TRBV6-6 CASSYLGDYKYEQYF TGTGCCAGCAGTTACCTCGGAGACTACAAGTACGAGCAGTACTTC
NA TRBJ2-7 NA 16 TRBV19 CASSIDLQQVTYEQYF TGTGCCAGTAGTATAGATCTACAGCAGGTTACCTACGAGCAGTACTTC
NA TRBJ1-5 NA 17 TRBV28 CASSFPTDYYSNQPQHF TGTGCCAGCAGTTTCCCGACAGATTATTATAGCAATCAGCCCCAGCATTTT
NA TRBJ2-3 TRBD2 16 TRBV6-4 CASSDGSGGAGDTQYF TGTGCCAGCAGTGACGGTAGCGGGGGGGCCGGGGATACGCAGTATTTT
NA TRBJ2-7 TRBD2 15 TRBV4-1 CASSQERRGSYEQYF TGCGCCAGCAGCCAAGAGCGGCGCGGGAGCTACGAGCAGTACTTC
few TRBJ2-7 NA 14 TRBV28 CASSFRGNNYEQYF TGTGCCAGCAGTTTTAGGGGGAACAACTACGAGCAGTACTTC
NA TRBJ2-1 NA 13 TRBV28 CASSSITGDEQFF TGTGCCAGCAGTTCGATCACGGGGGATGAGCAGTTCTTC
NA TRBJ2-7 NA 12 TRBV7-9 CASSRTGNEQYF TGTGCCAGCAGCCGAACAGGGAACGAGCAGTACTTC
NA TRBJ2-7 NA 13 TRBV19 CASSIGAGVEQYF TGTGCCAGTAGTATAGGGGCAGGGGTCGAGCAGTACTTC
NA TRBJ2-7 TRBD1 14 TRBV19 CASSSGQGAYEQYF TGTGCCAGTAGTTCCGGACAGGGGGCCTACGAGCAGTACTTC